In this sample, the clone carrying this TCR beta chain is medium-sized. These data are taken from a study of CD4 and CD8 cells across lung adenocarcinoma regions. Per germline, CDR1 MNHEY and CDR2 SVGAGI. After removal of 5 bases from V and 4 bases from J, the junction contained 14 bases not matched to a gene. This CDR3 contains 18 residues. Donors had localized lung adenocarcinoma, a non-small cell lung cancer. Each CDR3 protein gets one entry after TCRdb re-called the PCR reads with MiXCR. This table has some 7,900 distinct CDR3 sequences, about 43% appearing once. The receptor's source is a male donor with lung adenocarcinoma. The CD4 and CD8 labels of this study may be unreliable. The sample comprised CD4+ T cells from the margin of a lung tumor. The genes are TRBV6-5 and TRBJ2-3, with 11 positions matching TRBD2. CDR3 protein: CASSLRGGSGGVADTQYF. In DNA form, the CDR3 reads TGTGCCAGCAGTCTACGGGGAGGTAGCGGGGGGGTCGCAGATACGCAGTATTTT.